The rows below give T cell receptor beta chains drawn from one sample of a study of CD8 T cells in ankylosing spondylitis. TCRdb processed the 5' RACE reads anew with MiXCR; each CDR3 protein has one entry. The sample has 220,000 or so distinct CDR3 sequences; about 10% are singletons. Material: blood, either unsorted or a sorted T cell fraction (not recorded which). These TCRs come from a male donor with ankylosing spondylitis or in good health (not recorded which). The CDR3 runs from the conserved cysteine through the conserved F or W. A D gene is named only where the DNA matches it firmly. The size entry is marked missing in some rows and otherwise reads once, few, many or a size class.

cdr3_length	clone_size	d_call	v_call	j_call	cdr3_nt	cdr3_aa
14	few	-	TRBV28	TRBJ2-1	TGTGCCAGCATAGGGGGGTCGAAAGGCAATGAGCAGTTCTTC	CASIGGSKGNEQFF
17	few	TRBD2	TRBV7-2	TRBJ2-3	TGTGCCAGCAGCCGATTTTTAGCGGGGGGACTCACAGATACGCAGTATTTT	CASSRFLAGGLTDTQYF
16	many	TRBD2	TRBV10-3	TRBJ2-7	TGTGCCATCAGAGGCAGTGAACTAGCGGTTCCCTACGAGCAGTACTTC	CAIRGSELAVPYEQYF
16	-	TRBD1	TRBV5-1	TRBJ2-7	TGCGCCAGCAGCCGTGCCGGGCCGGGACAGGTCGACGAGCAGTACTTC	CASSRAGPGQVDEQYF
13	many	-	TRBV12-3/TRBV12-4	TRBJ1-3	TGTGCCAGCAGTTTTAGGCAGGGAAACACCATATATTTT	CASSFRQGNTIYF
16	-	TRBD2	TRBV5-1	TRBJ2-1	TGCGCCAGCAGCCCGACTAGCGGGGGGGACAACAATGAGCAGTTCTTC	CASSPTSGGDNNEQFF
13	-	-	TRBV20-1	TRBJ2-3	TGCAGTGCTAGAGATGGGGGCAGAGATACGCAGTATTTT	CSARDGGRDTQYF
14	many	TRBD1	TRBV20-1	TRBJ2-5	TGCAGTGCTATGGGAGACAGGGTCCAAGAGACCCAGTACTTC	CSAMGDRVQETQYF
11	many	-	TRBV12-3/TRBV12-4	TRBJ2-1	TGTGCCAGCAGTTTTTTTGATGAGCAGTTCTTC	CASSFFDEQFF
14	many	-	TRBV7-8	TRBJ2-3	TGTGCCAGCAGCTTATCGTCAGGGGTGGATACGCAGTATTTT	CASSLSSGVDTQYF
12	-	-	TRBV9	TRBJ2-5	TGTGCCAGCAGCCCTAGGGGGGGCTCCCAGTACTTC	CASSPRGGSQYF
15	few	-	TRBV6-1	TRBJ1-5	TGTGCCAGCAGTGGAGAGGGCGTAAACAATCAGCCCCAGCATTTT	CASSGEGVNNQPQHF
16	-	TRBD1	TRBV6-1	TRBJ1-6	TGTGCCAGTCGGGACAGGGCGTATGATTATAATTCACCCCTCCACTTT	CASRDRAYDYNSPLHF
15	many	-	TRBV20-1	TRBJ1-3	TGCAGTGCTAGTTCGCCCGGGGTCTCTGGAAACACCATATATTTT	CSASSPGVSGNTIYF
14	-	TRBD2	TRBV5-5	TRBJ2-1	TGTGCCAGCAGGGCGGGGGTCTCCTACAATGAGCAGTTCTTC	CASRAGVSYNEQFF
14	few	TRBD1	TRBV7-9	TRBJ2-2	TGTGCCAGCAGCTGGACAGGGCTCACCGGGGAGCTGTTTTTT	CASSWTGLTGELFF
17	-	TRBD2	TRBV3-1	TRBJ2-3	TGTGCCAGCAGCCAAGAAGTAGTGAGCGGGGTCGGAGATACGCAGTATTTT	CASSQEVVSGVGDTQYF
16	many	-	TRBV5-1	TRBJ2-4	TGCGCCAGCAGTTTTACAGGGTCGGGGGCCAAAAACATTCAGTACTTC	CASSFTGSGAKNIQYF
15	many	-	TRBV5-1	TRBJ2-7	TGCGCCAGCAGCCCCGGGGGCTCCTTGGTGAGCGAGCAGTACTTC	CASSPGGSLVSEQYF
17	many	TRBD2	TRBV7-8	TRBJ2-1	TGTGCCAGCAGCTTACTAGCGGGGGGCATCACCTACAATGAGCAGTTCTTC	CASSLLAGGITYNEQFF
12	-	-	TRBV19	TRBJ2-7	TGTGCCAGTAGAGGGCAGGGATACGAGCAGTACTTC	CASRGQGYEQYF
15	many	-	TRBV11-3	TRBJ2-5	TGTGCCAGCAGCTCAACCCATCAGTACCAAGAGACCCAGTACTTC	CASSSTHQYQETQYF
15	many	TRBD2	TRBV12-3/TRBV12-4	TRBJ2-3	TGTGCCAGCACCCGACTAGCGGGAGACACAGATACGCAGTATTTT	CASTRLAGDTDTQYF
11	few	-	TRBV28	TRBJ1-5	TGTGCCAGCGGTGTAAATCAGCCCCAGCATTTT	CASGVNQPQHF
15	once	-	TRBV5-1	TRBJ1-4	TGCGCCAGCAGCTTGGAAGGGTCTTATAATGAAAAACTGTTTTTT	CASSLEGSYNEKLFF
13	-	-	TRBV30	TRBJ1-1	TGTGCCTGGAGTGGAGGGATGAACACTGAAGCTTTCTTT	CAWSGGMNTEAFF
15	many	TRBD1	TRBV7-8	TRBJ1-1	TGTGCCAGCAGCTTAGGGGGGACAGTGAACACTGAAGCTTTCTTT	CASSLGGTVNTEAFF
14	many	-	TRBV25-1	TRBJ2-5	TGTGCCAGCAGTGAAAGGGGGGGGCTGGAGACCCAGTACTTC	CASSERGGLETQYF
15	many	-	TRBV12-3/TRBV12-4	TRBJ2-5	TGTGCCAGCAGAGGGTCCGGGCCGAGTTGGGAGACCCAGTACTTC	CASRGSGPSWETQYF
16	many	TRBD2	TRBV7-2	TRBJ2-7	TGTGCCAGCAGCTTAGTAATAGCGGGGGGACTTTACGAGCAGTACTTC	CASSLVIAGGLYEQYF
16	many	-	TRBV5-1	TRBJ2-2	TGCGCCAGCAGCTTGGGGCTTCTCGCGAACACCGGGGAGCTGTTTTTT	CASSLGLLANTGELFF
15	many	-	TRBV20-1	TRBJ1-5	TGCAGTGCCCTGCGTTTGGGTTTCAGCAATCAGCCCCAGCATTTT	CSALRLGFSNQPQHF
16	few	TRBD1	TRBV20-1	TRBJ2-5	TGCAGTGCACCCAAACGGACAGGGCCCGAGGCGGAGACCCAGTACTTC	CSAPKRTGPEAETQYF
13	many	-	TRBV5-5	TRBJ2-3	TGTGCCAGCAGCGGGGCAGGCACAGATACGCAGTATTTT	CASSGAGTDTQYF
15	many	-	TRBV2	TRBJ2-3	TGTGCCAGCAGTGAAAACGGTCTGGGCACAGATACGCAGTATTTT	CASSENGLGTDTQYF
15	-	-	TRBV20-1	TRBJ2-3	TGCAGTGCTAGTTTATCCGGGAGTAGCACAGATACGCAGTATTTT	CSASLSGSSTDTQYF
16	many	-	TRBV5-6	TRBJ2-1	TGTGCCAGCAGCTTGGTAAAGTCGAGCTCCTACAATGAGCAGTTCTTC	CASSLVKSSSYNEQFF
14	few	-	TRBV14	TRBJ2-7	TGTGCCAGCAGCGGGGGGGACAGTCGCGACGAGCAGTACTTC	CASSGGDSRDEQYF
16	-	TRBD2	TRBV5-1	TRBJ2-1	TGCGCCAGCATCGCTAGCGGGGGGGCGATATCTGCTGAGCAGTTCTTC	CASIASGGAISAEQFF
14	-	-	TRBV28	TRBJ2-2	TGTGCCAGCAGTTTCCAGGGGCACACCGGGGAGCTGTTTTTT	CASSFQGHTGELFF
12	-	-	TRBV25-1	TRBJ1-4	TGTGCCAGCAGTGCCTCAGGTGAAAAACTGTTTTTT	CASSASGEKLFF
14	-	TRBD1	TRBV5-6	TRBJ1-5	TGTGCCAGCAGCTTGACAGGGGACAATCAGCCCCAGCATTTT	CASSLTGDNQPQHF
15	many	TRBD2	TRBV20-1	TRBJ2-1	TGCAGTGCCCCGCGGACTAGCGAGGACTACAATGAGCAGTTCTTC	CSAPRTSEDYNEQFF
15	many	TRBD2	TRBV5-1	TRBJ2-7	TGCGCCAGCAATTTTGGGACTAGCGGTTCGTACGAGCAGTACTTC	CASNFGTSGSYEQYF
17	few	-	TRBV7-2	TRBJ1-5	TGTGCCAGCAGCCTACAGGGCTCCAACCATGGCAATCAGCCCCAGCATTTT	CASSLQGSNHGNQPQHF
15	-	-	TRBV3-1	TRBJ2-1	TGTGCCAGCAGCCAAGGTAGTGTTTCCTACAATGAGCAGTTCTTC	CASSQGSVSYNEQFF